This entry lists 4 T cell receptor beta chains sequenced from one sample in a study of OX40 agonist ivuxolimab in advanced cancers. The method was immunoSEQ multiplex PCR; TCRdb's version includes in-frame clones alone and lacks a portion of them. The sample has about 89,000 clones; roughly 91% are singletons. Sequencing used CD4+ or CD8+ T cells sorted from blood, obtained in a trial of the OX40 agonist ivuxolimab. These receptors were obtained from an adult with an advanced solid tumor such as melanoma, head and neck, liver or kidney cancer.

The chain has TRBV9 and TRBJ2-1; D is possibly TRBD1 or TRBD2 (7 bases each). CDR1 is SGDLS, CDR2 YYNGEE, per germline. V was cut by 3 bases and J by 6 bases, with 16 bases left in between. The length of the CDR3 is 15 residues. CDR3 region: CASSAQGGGFNEQFF. CDR3 in DNA: TGTGCCAGCAGCGCCCAGGGGGGGGGCTTCAATGAGCAGTTCTTC.

The V gene is TRBV4-3, the J gene TRBJ1-6; TRBD1 matches 9 bases. V gave up 0 bases and J gave up 13 bases; unmatched junction bases: 7. Per germline, CDR1 LGHNA and CDR2 YSLEER. CDR3 length: 15 amino acids. CDR3 bases: TGCGCCAGCAGCCAAGATTTTGGGGACAGGGCCCCCCTCCACTTT. It codes for CASSQDFGDRAPLHF.

This chain uses TRBV28 with TRBJ1-1; D is unclear. CDR3 length: 12 amino acids. Germline V gives CDR1 MDHEN, CDR2 SYDVKM. Between the trimmed V and J ends, which lost 3 bases and 5 bases, there was a span of 7 bases. Here the CDR3 DNA reads TGTGCCAGCAGTTTCGTGGGGACTGAAGCTTTCTTT. Protein sequence: CASSFVGTEAFF. The variable domain in full, completed from reference TRBV28 and TRBJ1-1, reads DVKVTQSSRYLVKRTGEKVFLECVQDMDHENMFWYRQDPGLGLRLIYFSYDVKMKEKGDIPEGYSVSREKKERFSLILESASTNQTSMYLCASSFVGTEAFFGQGTRLTVV.

The rearrangement uses TRBV6-6 and TRBJ1-1; TRBD1 is a possible D gene (6 bases). Trimming took off 7 bases at V and 0 bases at J, with 9 bases between the two ends. This CDR3 region has 13 residues. Germline CDR1 MNHNY, CDR2 SVGAGI (reference sequence). In DNA, the CDR3 is TGTGCCAGCAAGGGGGGGATGAACACTGAAGCTTTCTTT. Its protein is CASKGGMNTEAFF.